One T cell receptor beta chain is described in this entry. Categorization into cohorts depended on clinical history that participants reported. Measured with immunoSEQ multiplex PCR; TCRdb has only the in-frame clones, and not every one. The sample records around 300,000 clones, around 92% being singletons. This specimen comes from a study of blood T cell repertoires in COVID-19. The wider study: COVID-19 samples from acute and convalescent phases originated in the United States, Italy and Spain. In each case, the material was cDNA or gDNA derived from T cells, B-cell-depleted T cells, or PBMCs.

V was pared by 9 bases and J by 4 bases, with 2 bases of the junction left unmatched. The germline CDR1 and CDR2 sequences are KGHDR and SFDVKD. This CDR3 region has 12 residues. Sequencing input: PBMCs or T cells enriched from blood (not recorded which). The chain employs TRBV24-1 and TRBJ2-3; 8 bases are a match to TRBD1. This receptor was obtained from a woman aged 55-70 years who had recovered from COVID-19. The CDR3 is CATGQGPDTQYF. Written as DNA, the CDR3 is TGTGCCACCGGACAGGGTCCAGATACGCAGTATTTT.